Presented here are 4 T cell receptor beta chains from one specimen sequenced in a study of blood T cell repertoires in COVID-19. Sequencing was performed with immunoSEQ multiplex PCR; in TCRdb, only in-frame clones are kept and a portion is missing. Among approximately 70,000 clones, roughly nine tenths were seen once, and the ten largest hold more than 5.5%. Sequencing was performed on peripheral blood. All receptors derive from a man between 35 and 55 years old with COVID-19, enrolled during active disease.

The CDR3 loop is CATGTGSYEQYF. The CDR3 region has the DNA TGTGCCACCGGGACAGGGTCCTACGAGCAGTACTTC. This chain links TRBV28 with TRBJ2-7; 9 bases are a match to TRBD1. The CDR3 extends over 12 amino acids. From germline, CDR1 is MDHEN and CDR2 SYDVKM. V dropped 10 bases and J dropped 1; count of bases not matched to a gene: 2.

This chain links TRBV5-4 with TRBJ2-3; D ambiguous. The V end was cut by 2 bases, the J end by 1 base, with 11 bases between. The CDR3 covers 15 residues. The germline gives CDR1 SGHNT, CDR2 YYREEE (reference sequence). Here the CDR3 DNA reads TGTGCCAGCAGCTTAATCGGTTCTCGCACAGATACGCAGTATTTT. Protein: CASSLIGSRTDTQYF. The full variable domain, rest sourced from reference TRBV5-4 and TRBJ2-3, is ETGVTQSPTHLIKTRGQQVTLRCSSQSGHNTVSWYQQALGQGPQFIFQYYREEENGRGNFPPRFSGLQFPNYSSELNVNALELDDSALYLCASSLIGSRTDTQYFGPGTRLTVL.

The CDR3 DNA reads TGTGCCATCAGTGAGTCGACAGGGAATAATGAAAAACTGTTTTTT. It encodes CAISESTGNNEKLFF. The rearrangement uses TRBV10-3 and TRBJ1-4; 7 bases match TRBD1. This CDR3 comprises 15 residues. The germline V gene has CDR1 ENHRY and CDR2 SYGVKD. Germline trimming cut 0 bases from V and 4 bases from J; bases unmatched to any gene: 2.

The chain recombines TRBV6-5 with TRBJ2-7, with 11 bases lining up with TRBD1. CDR3 length: 15 residues. The germline CDR1 and CDR2 sequences are MNHEY and SVGAGI. Trimming took 2 bases from V and 3 from J; bases not matched to a gene: 3. The chain's CDR3 is CASSYGQGALYEQYF. CDR3 coding DNA: TGTGCCAGCAGTTACGGACAGGGGGCCCTCTACGAGCAGTACTTC.